The rows below give T cell receptor beta chains drawn from one sample of a study of cytomegalovirus exposure and HLA in healthy donors. Data came from immunoSEQ multiplex PCR; TCRdb stores just in-frame clones and leaves some out. The sample consists of about 160,000 clones, around four fifths of them appearing once. The sequenced material came from PBMCs. These receptor sequences come from a woman in her 50s in good health and CMV-seronegative. CDR3s include the opening cysteine and the closing phenylalanine or tryptophan. D genes are given only for firm matches. Not every row has a clone size; where given, it reads once, few, many or a size class.

j_gene: TRBJ2-1
d_gene: -
abundance: -
v_gene: TRBV7-2
CDR3nt: TGTGCCAGCAGCCATCTTTCCGGGACACTTGTAGATGAGCAGTTCTTC
CDR3aa: CASSHLSGTLVDEQFF

j_gene: TRBJ1-1
d_gene: TRBD1
abundance: -
v_gene: TRBV27
CDR3nt: TGTGCCAGCAGCTCCCTCGACAGGGCCGCCATGAACACTGAAGCTTTCTTT
CDR3aa: CASSSLDRAAMNTEAFF

j_gene: TRBJ2-7
d_gene: -
abundance: -
v_gene: TRBV6-5
CDR3nt: TGTGCCAGCATTCGCCCGGGGAGTACGAACGAGCAGTACTTC
CDR3aa: CASIRPGSTNEQYF

j_gene: TRBJ2-7
d_gene: -
abundance: once
v_gene: TRBV10-3
CDR3nt: TGTGCCATCAGTGGGACAGCTTCCACCTACGAGCAGTACTTC
CDR3aa: CAISGTASTYEQYF

j_gene: TRBJ2-3
d_gene: TRBD2
abundance: -
v_gene: TRBV4-3
CDR3nt: TGCGCCAGCAGCCAAGACCACGGACTAGCGGGGGCGAGAGATACGCAGTATTTT
CDR3aa: CASSQDHGLAGARDTQYF

j_gene: TRBJ1-2
d_gene: TRBD1
abundance: -
v_gene: TRBV19
CDR3nt: TGTGCCAGTAACCCGGGACAGGGAAACTATGGCTACACCTTC
CDR3aa: CASNPGQGNYGYTF

j_gene: TRBJ1-5
d_gene: -
abundance: -
v_gene: TRBV27
CDR3nt: TGTGCCAGCGGGTCGGGGAACAATCAGCCCCAGCATTTT
CDR3aa: CASGSGNNQPQHF

j_gene: TRBJ2-1
d_gene: -
abundance: -
v_gene: TRBV7-7
CDR3nt: TGTGCTAGCAGCTTGTCTGAGAGCTCCTACAATGAGCAGTTCTTC
CDR3aa: CASSLSESSYNEQFF

j_gene: TRBJ1-2
d_gene: -
abundance: -
v_gene: TRBV28
CDR3nt: TGTGCCAGCAGTCCCGCCAGGGGCACCTATGGCTACACCTTC
CDR3aa: CASSPARGTYGYTF

j_gene: TRBJ1-4
d_gene: TRBD1
abundance: few
v_gene: TRBV11-3
CDR3nt: TGTGCCAGCAGAAACTACAGGGGGCTTAAAGAAAAACTGTTTTTT
CDR3aa: CASRNYRGLKEKLFF

j_gene: TRBJ2-7
d_gene: -
abundance: -
v_gene: TRBV16
CDR3nt: TGTGCCAGCAGCGCCCGCGACGAGCAGTACTTC
CDR3aa: CASSARDEQYF

j_gene: TRBJ1-1
d_gene: -
abundance: -
v_gene: TRBV9
CDR3nt: TGTGCCAGCAGCGCGGGGGGCTTAGGTACTGAAGCTTTCTTT
CDR3aa: CASSAGGLGTEAFF

j_gene: TRBJ1-5
d_gene: -
abundance: -
v_gene: TRBV10-3
CDR3nt: TGTGCCATCAGTCCCCTGGGACGGGAGAATCAGCCCCAGCATTTT
CDR3aa: CAISPLGRENQPQHF

j_gene: TRBJ2-1
d_gene: -
abundance: -
v_gene: TRBV10-3
CDR3nt: TGTGCCATCAGTGAGGACAGGAAGGTGCAGTTCTTC
CDR3aa: CAISEDRKVQFF

j_gene: TRBJ2-7
d_gene: -
abundance: -
v_gene: TRBV5-4
CDR3nt: TGTGCCAGCAGCTCTCCCTACGAGCAGTACTTC
CDR3aa: CASSSPYEQYF

j_gene: TRBJ1-4
d_gene: TRBD1
abundance: -
v_gene: TRBV5-1
CDR3nt: TGCGCCAGCAGCTTGGAATTTCTCGGACCAGGAGGGGGCCTAGCTAATGAAAAACTGTTTTTT
CDR3aa: CASSLEFLGPGGGLANEKLFF

j_gene: TRBJ2-1
d_gene: -
abundance: -
v_gene: TRBV28
CDR3nt: TGTGCCAGCAGTCTTTACAATGAGCAGTTCTTC
CDR3aa: CASSLYNEQFF

j_gene: TRBJ1-5
d_gene: -
abundance: few
v_gene: TRBV7-9
CDR3nt: TGTGCCAGCAGCGCGACGCGGGTTGGCAATCAGCCCCAGCATTTT
CDR3aa: CASSATRVGNQPQHF

j_gene: TRBJ2-7
d_gene: TRBD1
abundance: -
v_gene: TRBV28
CDR3nt: TGTGCCAGCAGTTCATCAGTCCCCGGGACAGGACTGTATGAGCAGTACTTC
CDR3aa: CASSSSVPGTGLYEQYF

j_gene: TRBJ2-3
d_gene: TRBD2
abundance: -
v_gene: TRBV5-1
CDR3nt: TGCGCCAGCAGCTTGGGACTAGCAACTGATACGCAGTATTTT
CDR3aa: CASSLGLATDTQYF

j_gene: TRBJ1-1
d_gene: -
abundance: -
v_gene: TRBV6-5
CDR3nt: TGTGCCAGCTACAGGGTGAACACTGAAGCTTTCTTT
CDR3aa: CASYRVNTEAFF

j_gene: TRBJ2-3
d_gene: -
abundance: -
v_gene: TRBV10-3
CDR3nt: TGTGCCATCACTCCGGGATCCATAGATACGCAGTATTTT
CDR3aa: CAITPGSIDTQYF

j_gene: TRBJ2-1
d_gene: TRBD1
abundance: few
v_gene: TRBV6-5
CDR3nt: TGTGCCAGCAGTCAAAGTTACCTAGGGGGCGGTGAGCAGTTCTTC
CDR3aa: CASSQSYLGGGEQFF

j_gene: TRBJ1-6
d_gene: TRBD1
abundance: few
v_gene: TRBV27
CDR3nt: TGTGCCAGCAGTAAATCCAAGACAGGGAATTCACCCCTCCACTTT
CDR3aa: CASSKSKTGNSPLHF

j_gene: TRBJ1-2
d_gene: -
abundance: -
v_gene: TRBV25-1
CDR3nt: TGTGCCAGCAGGCAGTCCCTCTATGGCTACACCTTC
CDR3aa: CASRQSLYGYTF

j_gene: TRBJ2-2
d_gene: -
abundance: -
v_gene: TRBV6-9
CDR3nt: TGTGCCAGCAGAGAGCGTCCAGGGTTCACCGGGGAGCTGTTTTTT
CDR3aa: CASRERPGFTGELFF

j_gene: TRBJ2-7
d_gene: -
abundance: -
v_gene: TRBV6-5
CDR3nt: TGTGCCAGCAGTTTGGCGGGAATCTCCTACGAGCAGTACTTC
CDR3aa: CASSLAGISYEQYF